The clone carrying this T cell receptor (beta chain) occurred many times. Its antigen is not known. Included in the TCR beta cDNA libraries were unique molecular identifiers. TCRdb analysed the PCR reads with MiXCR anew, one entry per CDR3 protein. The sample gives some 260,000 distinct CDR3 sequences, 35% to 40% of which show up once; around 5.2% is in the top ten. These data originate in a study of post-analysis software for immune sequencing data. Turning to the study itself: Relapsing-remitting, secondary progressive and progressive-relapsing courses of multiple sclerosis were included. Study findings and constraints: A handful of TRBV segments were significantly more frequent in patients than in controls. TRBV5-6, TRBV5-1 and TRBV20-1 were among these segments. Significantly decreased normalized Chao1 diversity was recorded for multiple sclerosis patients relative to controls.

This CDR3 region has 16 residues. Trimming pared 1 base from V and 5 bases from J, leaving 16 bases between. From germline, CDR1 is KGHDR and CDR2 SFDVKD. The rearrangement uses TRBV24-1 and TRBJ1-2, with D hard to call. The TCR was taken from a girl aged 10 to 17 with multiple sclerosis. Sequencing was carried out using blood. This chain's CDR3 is CATSDFAADGGYGYTF. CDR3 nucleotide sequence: TGTGCCACCAGTGATTTCGCGGCAGATGGAGGGTATGGCTACACCTTC.